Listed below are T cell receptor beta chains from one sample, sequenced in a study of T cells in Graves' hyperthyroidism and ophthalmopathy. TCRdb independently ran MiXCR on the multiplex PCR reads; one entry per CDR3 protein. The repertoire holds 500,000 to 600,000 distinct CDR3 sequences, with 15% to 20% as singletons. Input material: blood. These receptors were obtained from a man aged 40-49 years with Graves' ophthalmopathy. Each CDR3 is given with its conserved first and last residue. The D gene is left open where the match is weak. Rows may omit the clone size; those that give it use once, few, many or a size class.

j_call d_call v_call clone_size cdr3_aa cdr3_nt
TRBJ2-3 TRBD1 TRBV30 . CAWGTGADTQYF TGTGCCTGGGGGACAGGGGCAGATACGCAGTATTTT
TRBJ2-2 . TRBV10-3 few CAISDPNSGELFF TGTGCCATCAGTGACCCGAACAGCGGGGAGCTGTTTTTT
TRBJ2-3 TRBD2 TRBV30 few CAWSEGTSADTQYF TGTGCCTGGAGTGAGGGGACTAGCGCAGATACGCAGTATTTT
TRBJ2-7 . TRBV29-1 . CSVDSSEGTYEQYF TGCAGCGTTGACTCCTCGGAGGGCACCTACGAGCAGTACTTC
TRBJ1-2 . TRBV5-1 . CASSLAGTPNYGYTF TGCGCCAGCAGCTTGGCAGGGACCCCTAACTATGGCTACACCTTC
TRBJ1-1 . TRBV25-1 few CASSDPGWNTEAFF TGTGCCAGCAGTGACCCAGGTTGGAACACTGAAGCTTTCTTT
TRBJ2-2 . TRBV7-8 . CASSFRGGNTGELFF TGTGCCAGCAGCTTCAGGGGAGGTAACACCGGGGAGCTGTTTTTT
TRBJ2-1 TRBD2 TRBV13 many CASSNTSGGKNEQFF TGTGCCAGCAGCAACACTAGCGGGGGGAAAAATGAGCAGTTCTTC
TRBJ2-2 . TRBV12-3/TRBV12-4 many CASSLRRDTTPLNTGELFF TGTGCCAGCAGTCTCCGCCGGGACACCACACCGTTGAACACCGGGGAGCTGTTTTTT
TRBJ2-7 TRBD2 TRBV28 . CASSQAGSGEQYF TGTGCCAGCAGCCAAGCGGGGAGTGGAGAGCAGTACTTC
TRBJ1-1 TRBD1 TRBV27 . CASSSPGGVDTEAFF TGTGCCAGCAGTTCTCCAGGGGGCGTGGACACTGAAGCTTTCTTT
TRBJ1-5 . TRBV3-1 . CASSWGLQSNQPQHF TGTGCCAGCAGCTGGGGGTTACAGTCCAATCAGCCCCAGCATTTT
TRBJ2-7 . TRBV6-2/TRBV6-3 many CASSPPWTYEQYF TGTGCCAGCAGTCCCCCATGGACCTACGAGCAGTACTTC
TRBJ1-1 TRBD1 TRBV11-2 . CASSLIPGQASTEAFF TGTGCCAGCAGCTTAATACCGGGACAGGCCAGCACTGAAGCTTTCTTT
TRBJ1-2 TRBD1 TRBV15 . CATSTGDRDSFGYTF TGTGCCACCAGCACGGGGGACAGGGATAGTTTTGGCTACACCTTC
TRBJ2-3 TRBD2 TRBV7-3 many CASSLTEASGYSTDTQYF TGTGCCAGCAGCTTAACCGAGGCTAGCGGATACTCCACAGATACGCAGTATTTT
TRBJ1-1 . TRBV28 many CASSLPGGLMNTEAFF TGTGCCAGCAGTTTACCTGGGGGCCTCATGAACACTGAAGCTTTCTTT
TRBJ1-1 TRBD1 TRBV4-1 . CASSQVGQQNTEAFF TGCGCCAGCAGCCAAGTGGGACAGCAGAACACTGAAGCTTTCTTT
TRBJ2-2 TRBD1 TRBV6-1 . CASSEDRGGIGELFF TGTGCCAGCAGTGAGGACAGGGGCGGGATCGGGGAGCTGTTTTTT
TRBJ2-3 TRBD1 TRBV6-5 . CASSHPTGGTDTQYF TGTGCCAGCAGTCACCCTACAGGGGGCACAGATACGCAGTATTTT
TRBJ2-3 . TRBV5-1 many CASSLAIPPTDTQYF TGCGCCAGCAGCTTGGCAATCCCGCCCACAGATACGCAGTATTTT
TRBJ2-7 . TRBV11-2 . CASSFLREAYEQYF TGTGCCAGCAGCTTCCTCAGGGAGGCGTACGAGCAGTACTTC
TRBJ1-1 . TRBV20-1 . CSASRPNTEAFF TGCAGTGCCTCACGTCCTAACACTGAAGCTTTCTTT
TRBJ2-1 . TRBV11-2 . CASSLASYSDNEQFF TGTGCCAGCAGCTTAGCATCTTACTCGGACAATGAGCAGTTCTTC
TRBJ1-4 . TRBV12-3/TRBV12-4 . CASSAGRVGNEKLFF TGTGCCAGCAGTGCCGGGAGGGTGGGAAATGAAAAACTGTTTTTT
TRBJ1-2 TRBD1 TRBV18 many CASSPGTEGGYTF TGTGCCAGCTCACCGGGGACAGAGGGAGGCTACACCTTC
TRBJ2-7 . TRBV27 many CASSPGLLGLEQYF TGTGCCAGCAGTCCGGGACTTCTGGGTCTCGAGCAGTACTTC
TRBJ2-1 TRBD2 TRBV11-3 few CASSLGVRERGYNEQFF TGTGCCAGCAGCTTGGGGGTGAGGGAGCGGGGATACAATGAGCAGTTCTTC
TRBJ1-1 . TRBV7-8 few CATVPGNTEAFF TGTGCCACCGTTCCTGGGAACACTGAAGCTTTCTTT
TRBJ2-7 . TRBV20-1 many CSAAPVRAYEQYF TGCAGTGCTGCCCCCGTGAGAGCTTACGAGCAGTACTTC
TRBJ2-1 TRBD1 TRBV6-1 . CASTLDRVKGEQFF TGTGCCAGCACCCTTGACAGGGTGAAGGGTGAGCAGTTCTTC
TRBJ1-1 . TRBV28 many CASSSLGRSTEAFF TGTGCCAGCAGTTCCTTGGGGCGCAGCACTGAAGCTTTCTTT
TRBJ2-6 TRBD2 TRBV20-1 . CSARGAAGALSGANVLTF TGCAGTGCTAGAGGGGCAGCGGGAGCCCTCTCTGGGGCCAACGTCCTGACTTTC
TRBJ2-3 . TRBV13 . CASSSSLRGRGTDTQYF TGTGCCAGCAGCTCCTCACTGCGGGGAAGAGGGACAGATACGCAGTATTTT
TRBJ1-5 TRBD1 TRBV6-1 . CASSGGGTVNQPQHF TGTGCCAGCAGTGGGGGGGGGACAGTCAATCAGCCCCAGCATTTT
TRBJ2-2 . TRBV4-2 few CANSQEAWSGELFF TGTGCCAACAGCCAAGAAGCGTGGTCCGGGGAGCTGTTTTTT
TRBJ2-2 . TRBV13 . CASSNGPLGTNTGELFF TGTGCCAGCAGCAATGGGCCCCTTGGGACGAACACCGGGGAGCTGTTTTTT
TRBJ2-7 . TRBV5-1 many CASSLAEGGEQYF TGCGCCAGCAGCTTGGCCGAGGGGGGGGAGCAGTACTTC
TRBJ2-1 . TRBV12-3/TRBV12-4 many CASSLAGGAGNEQFF TGTGCCAGCAGTTTAGCGGGGGGGGCCGGGAATGAGCAGTTCTTC
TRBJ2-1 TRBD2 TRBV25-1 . CASISGRTSNEQFF TGTGCCAGCATTAGCGGGAGAACAAGCAATGAGCAGTTCTTC
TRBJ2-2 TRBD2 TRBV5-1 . CASSPSGMNTGELFF TGCGCCAGCAGCCCTAGCGGGATGAACACCGGGGAGCTGTTTTTT
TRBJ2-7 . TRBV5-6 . CASSLFRGFYEQYF TGTGCCAGCAGCTTGTTCCGGGGGTTTTACGAGCAGTACTTC
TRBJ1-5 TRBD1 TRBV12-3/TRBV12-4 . CASSLIGQGAQPQHF TGTGCCAGCAGTTTAATAGGACAGGGGGCGCAGCCCCAGCATTTT
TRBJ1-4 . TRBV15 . CATSRDASQEKLFF TGTGCCACCAGCAGAGATGCCTCCCAGGAAAAACTGTTTTTT
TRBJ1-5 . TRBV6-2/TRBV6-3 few CASRRQHSNQPQHF TGTGCCAGCAGACGACAACATAGCAATCAGCCCCAGCATTTT
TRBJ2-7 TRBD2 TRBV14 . CASSQDRIAGGHPEQYF TGTGCCAGCAGCCAAGATCGGATAGCGGGAGGCCACCCGGAGCAGTACTTC
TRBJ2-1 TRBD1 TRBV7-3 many CASSTGVSYNEQFF TGTGCCAGCAGTACAGGGGTTTCCTACAATGAGCAGTTCTTC
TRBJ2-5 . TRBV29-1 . CSGQVGETQYF TGCAGCGGACAGGTGGGCGAGACCCAGTACTTC
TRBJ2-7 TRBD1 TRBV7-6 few CASSLVGTGAYEQYF TGTGCCAGCAGCTTAGTTGGGACAGGGGCCTACGAGCAGTACTTC
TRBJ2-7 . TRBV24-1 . CATSEFPGGPSYEQYF TGTGCCACCAGTGAGTTCCCGGGGGGCCCCTCCTACGAGCAGTACTTC
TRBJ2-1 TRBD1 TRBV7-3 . CASSRPGQGYNEQFF TGTGCCAGCAGCCGGCCGGGACAGGGATACAATGAGCAGTTCTTC
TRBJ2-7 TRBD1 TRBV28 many CASSLGTVLNEQYF TGTGCCAGCAGTCTCGGGACAGTGCTGAACGAGCAGTACTTC
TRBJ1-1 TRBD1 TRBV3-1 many CASSQGTGGTEAFF TGTGCCAGCAGCCAAGGGACAGGGGGCACTGAAGCTTTCTTT